This T cell receptor beta chain was captured in a study of T cell repertoires in cytomegalovirus infection. Turning to the study itself: Both recently identified HLA-C-restricted and well-studied HLA-B-restricted CMV epitopes were used in the study. An indication of both CMV infection and matching HLA type came from public TCR beta signatures. General study results and limits: Frequencies of public TCR beta families were cumulated, and this identified carriers of CMV plus the relevant HLA.

Each CDR3 protein gets one entry after TCRdb re-called the reads with MiXCR. The data contain approximately 730,000 distinct CDR3 sequences, 30% to 35% of them singletons. Germline loops: CDR1 LNHDA, CDR2 SQIVND (reference sequence). V shed 1 base, J shed 6 bases, and the junction held 9 bases outside the gene matches. CDR3 length: 16 residues. A remark on this clonotype: Its antigen is undetermined.

This TCR came from a human donor in good health (CMV status not recorded). Some clones in this sample may be carry-over from other donors' samples. The chain combines TRBV19 with TRBJ2-1, with 7 positions matching TRBD1. The source material was cultured PBMCs, sampled from culture after CMV antigen stimulation. CDR3 nucleotides: TGTGCCAGTAGTATAGGTTTGGACAGGAGACTCAATGAGCAGTTCTTC. Its translation is CASSIGLDRRLNEQFF. The full variable domain, completed using reference TRBV19 and TRBJ2-1, is DGGITQSPKYLFRKEGQNVTLSCEQNLNHDAMYWYRQDPGQGLRLIYYSQIVNDFQKGDIAEGYSVSREKKESFPLTVTSAQKNPTAFYLCASSIGLDRRLNEQFFGPGTRLTVL.